This section outlines one T cell receptor (beta chain) sequence together with its context. The data were obtained in a study of blood T cell repertoires in COVID-19. Sequenced by immunoSEQ multiplex PCR; TCRdb stores in-frame clones only, minus some. The table has around 140,000 clones, about 76% seen once. This CDR3 region has 16 residues. Germline CDR1 is SGHTA and CDR2 is FQGTGA. Trimming took 5 bases from V and 0 from J, leaving 13 bases between them. The TCR was taken from a human donor in a cohort sampled during active COVID-19. This chain joins TRBV7-3 and TRBJ2-2; unclear D gene. The sample was peripheral blood. Here the CDR3 reads CASSMGHSANTGELFF. CDR3 bases: TGTGCCAGCAGCATGGGCCACTCCGCGAACACCGGGGAGCTGTTTTTT. Together with reference TRBV7-3 and TRBJ2-2, the CDR3 gives the full variable domain: GAGVSQTPSNKVTEKGKYVELRCDPISGHTALYWYRQSLGQGPEFLIYFQGTGAADDSGLPNDRFFAVRPEGSVSTLKIQRTERGDSAVYLCASSMGHSANTGELFFGEGSRLTVL.